This TCR beta chain was found in a study of human T cells and chemical hapten exposure. Stated time point: pre-sensitization, week 0. Treatment indicated: therapeutic diphenylcyclopropenone sensitization with weekly scalp DPC. From the RACE reads, TCRdb called clonotypes with MiXCR, one entry per CDR3 protein. The table shows roughly 380,000 distinct CDR3 sequences, with 5.1% occurring only once. Germline-derived CDR1 and CDR2 are MDHEN and SYDVKM. The CDR3 covers 12 residues. With V trimmed by 7 bases and J by 4 bases, 2 bases remained unmatched. The V and J genes are TRBV28 and TRBJ2-3; the match to TRBD1 covers 7 bases. The source is a woman between 45 and 60 years old with alopecia areata. Some clones in this sample may be carry-over from other donors' samples. This material consisted of whole blood, taken in connection with sensitization to the hapten diphenylcyclopropenone (DPC). The CDR3 region has the DNA TGTGCCAGCACGACAGGGTCAGATACGCAGTATTTT. Encoded protein: CASTTGSDTQYF. The variable domain in full, with the rest retrieved from reference TRBV28 and TRBJ2-3, is DVKVTQSSRYLVKRTGEKVFLECVQDMDHENMFWYRQDPGLGLRLIYFSYDVKMKEKGDIPEGYSVSREKKERFSLILESASTNQTSMYLCASTTGSDTQYFGPGTRLTVL.